This is a list of T cell receptor beta chains from one sample in a study of T cell repertoires in cytomegalovirus infection. Antigen specificity for these receptors is unknown. TCRdb itself ran the reads through MiXCR, one entry per CDR3 protein. The sample includes about half a million distinct CDR3 sequences, about 33% seen only once; the top ten take about a sixth. The sequences come from cultured PBMCs, collected from culture after CMV antigen stimulation. These receptors all stem from a human donor in good health (CMV status not recorded). Some clones in this sample may be carry-over from other donors' samples. Both conserved end residues are trimmed from each CDR3.

J gene,V gene,CDR3 length,CDR3 protein
TRBJ1-3,TRBV18,16,ASSPPLVGSVTGNTIY
TRBJ2-1,TRBV4-1,13,ASSQGTNFYNEQF
TRBJ2-3,TRBV4-1,10,ASSQGSNTQY
TRBJ1-1,TRBV29-1,9,SALTSLEAF
TRBJ1-3,TRBV7-9,12,ASSLSLEGNTIY
TRBJ2-3,TRBV24-1,12,ATSTGIPPDTQY
TRBJ1-1,TRBV19,11,ASSTHLGGEAF
TRBJ2-3,TRBV7-2,10,ASSSVTDTQY
TRBJ1-2,TRBV7-2,14,ASSRGLSGGSNGYT
TRBJ2-3,TRBV7-9,18,ASSPTVLGISGSPTDTQY
TRBJ2-1,TRBV13,12,ASSLGQRYNEQF
TRBJ1-1,TRBV7-8,12,ASSPGTLYTEAF
TRBJ2-3,TRBV27,12,ASSLKTGIDTQY
TRBJ2-7,TRBV19,13,ASSINRGSTYEQY
TRBJ1-1,TRBV11-2,14,ASSFGFGNMNTEAF
TRBJ2-4,TRBV20-1,10,SAPDRKNIQY
TRBJ1-2,TRBV19,12,ASSIVQSNYGYT